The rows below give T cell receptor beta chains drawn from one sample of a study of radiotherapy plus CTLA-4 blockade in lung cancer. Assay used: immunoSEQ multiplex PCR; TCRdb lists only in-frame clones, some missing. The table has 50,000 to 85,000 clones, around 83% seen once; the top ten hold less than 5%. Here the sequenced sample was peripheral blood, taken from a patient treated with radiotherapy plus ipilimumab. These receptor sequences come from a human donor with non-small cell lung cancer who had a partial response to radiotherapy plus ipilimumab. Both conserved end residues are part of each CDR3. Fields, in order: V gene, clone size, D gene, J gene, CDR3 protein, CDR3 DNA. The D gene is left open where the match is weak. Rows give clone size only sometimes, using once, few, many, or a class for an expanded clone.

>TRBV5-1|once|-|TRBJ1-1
CASSIGQNTEAFF
TGCGCCAGCAGCATAGGACAGAACACTGAAGCTTTCTTT
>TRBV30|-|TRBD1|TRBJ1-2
CAWSVGQGAGGYTF
TGTGCCTGGAGTGTAGGGCAGGGGGCCGGTGGCTACACCTTC
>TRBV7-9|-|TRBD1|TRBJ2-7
CASSKGQEYYEQYF
TGTGCCAGCAGCAAAGGACAGGAGTACTACGAGCAGTACTTC
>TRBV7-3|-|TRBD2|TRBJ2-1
CASSFPGLAVDEQFF
TGTGCCAGCAGTTTCCCGGGACTAGCGGTTGATGAGCAGTTCTTC
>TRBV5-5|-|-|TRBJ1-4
CASRTGQLATNEKLFF
TGTGCCAGCCGCACCGGACAGCTCGCAACTAATGAAAAACTGTTTTTT
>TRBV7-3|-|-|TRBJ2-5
CASSLELQETQYF
TGTGCCAGCAGCCTCGAGCTTCAAGAGACCCAGTACTTC
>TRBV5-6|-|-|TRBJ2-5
CASSPPGLGLQETQYF
TGTGCCAGCAGCCCCCCGGGACTCGGATTACAAGAGACCCAGTACTTC
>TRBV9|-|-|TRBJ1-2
CASSVGGRANYGYTF
TGTGCCAGCAGCGTAGGTGGCAGGGCGAACTATGGCTACACCTTC
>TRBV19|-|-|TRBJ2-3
CASSIWPTDTQYF
TGTGCCAGTAGTATTTGGCCCACAGATACGCAGTATTTT
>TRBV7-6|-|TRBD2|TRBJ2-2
CASSLALAVTGELFF
TGTGCCAGCAGCTTGGCACTAGCGGTCACCGGGGAGCTGTTTTTT
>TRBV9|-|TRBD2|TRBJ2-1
CASSVQTSGGAITFNNEQFF
TGTGCCAGCAGCGTCCAGACTAGCGGGGGAGCCATTACCTTTAACAATGAGCAGTTCTTC
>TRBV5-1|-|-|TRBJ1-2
CASSWQGLKNGYTF
TGCGCCAGCAGCTGGCAGGGACTAAAAAATGGCTACACCTTC
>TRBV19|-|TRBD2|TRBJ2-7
CASSRHGGLAGTSYEQYF
TGTGCCAGTAGTCGCCACGGGGGACTAGCGGGAACCTCCTACGAGCAGTACTTC
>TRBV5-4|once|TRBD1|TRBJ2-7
CASSRTGTGVYEQYF
TGTGCCAGCAGCAGAACCGGGACAGGGGTCTACGAGCAGTACTTC
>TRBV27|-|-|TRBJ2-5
CASSAWALQETQYF
TGTGCCAGCAGTGCCTGGGCCCTCCAAGAGACCCAGTACTTC
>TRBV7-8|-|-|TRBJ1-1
CASSSAGSTEAFF
TGTGCCAGCAGCTCCGCGGGTAGTACTGAAGCTTTCTTT
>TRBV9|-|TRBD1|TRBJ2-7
CASSVAGQGSYEQYF
TGTGCCAGCAGCGTAGCAGGACAGGGCTCCTACGAGCAGTACTTC
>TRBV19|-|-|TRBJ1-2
CASSIRRGGYTF
TGTGCCAGTAGTATTCGGAGAGGAGGCTACACCTTC
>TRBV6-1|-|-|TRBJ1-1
CASSDRGKNTEAFF
TGTGCCAGCAGTGATCGGGGAAAAAACACTGAAGCTTTCTTT
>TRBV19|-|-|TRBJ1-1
CASGGRDLNTEAFF
TGTGCCAGTGGCGGCCGCGACCTGAACACTGAAGCTTTCTTT
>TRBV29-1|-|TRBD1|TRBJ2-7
CSGQGEWAQYF
TGCAGCGGGCAGGGGGAATGGGCGCAGTACTTC
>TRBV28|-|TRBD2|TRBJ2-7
CASSSGGTRDAYEQYF
TGTGCCAGCAGCTCGGGAGGGACAAGGGACGCCTACGAGCAGTACTTC
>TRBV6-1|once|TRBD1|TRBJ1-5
CASSLDRANQPQHF
TGTGCCAGCAGCCTAGACAGGGCGAATCAGCCCCAGCATTTT
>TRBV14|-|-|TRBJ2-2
CASSPLRNTGELFF
TGTGCCAGCAGCCCACTAAGAAACACCGGGGAGCTGTTTTTT